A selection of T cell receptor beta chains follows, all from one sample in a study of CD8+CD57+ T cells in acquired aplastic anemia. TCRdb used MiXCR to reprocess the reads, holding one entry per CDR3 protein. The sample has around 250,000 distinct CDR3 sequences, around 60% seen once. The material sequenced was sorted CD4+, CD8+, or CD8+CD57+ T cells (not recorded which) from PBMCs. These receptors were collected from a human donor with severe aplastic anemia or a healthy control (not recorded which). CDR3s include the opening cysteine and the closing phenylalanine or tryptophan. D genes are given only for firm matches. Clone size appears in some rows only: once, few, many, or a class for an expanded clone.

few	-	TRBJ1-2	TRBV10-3	TGTGCCATCTCCCAGGAAGCTTATGGCTACACCTTC	CAISQEAYGYTF
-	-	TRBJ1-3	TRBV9	TGTGCCAGCAGCGCAGAGGGGACTGGAAACACCATATATTTT	CASSAEGTGNTIYF
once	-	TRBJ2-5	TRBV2	TGTGCCAGCGGGGGCTCCACCCAAGAGACCCAGTACTTC	CASGGSTQETQYF
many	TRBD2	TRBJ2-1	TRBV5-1	TGCGCCAGCAGCCCTGTTAGCGGGGGGCCCTATGAGCAGTTCTTC	CASSPVSGGPYEQFF
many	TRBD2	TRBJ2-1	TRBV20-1	TGCAGTGCTAGAACCACTAGCGGGGGGTCCAGGCTGTTCTTC	CSARTTSGGSRLFF
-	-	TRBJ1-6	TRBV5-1	TGCGCCAGCAGCTTGGTGGGGGGGACGGATTCACCCCTCCACTTT	CASSLVGGTDSPLHF
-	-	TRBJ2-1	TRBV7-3	TGTGCCACCAAGTGTCCCTTCGGCTTTTACAATGAGCAGTTCTTC	CATKCPFGFYNEQFF
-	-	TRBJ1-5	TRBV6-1	TGTGCCAGCAGTGAGGTGGGGAGCAATCAGCCCCAGCATTTT	CASSEVGSNQPQHF
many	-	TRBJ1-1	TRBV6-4	TGTGCCAGCAGTAACGGAATGGGAACTGAAGCTTTCTTT	CASSNGMGTEAFF
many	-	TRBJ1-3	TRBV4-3	TGCGCCAGCAGACAGGTGGGCTCTGGAAACACCATATATTTT	CASRQVGSGNTIYF
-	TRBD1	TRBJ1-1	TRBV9	TGTGCCAGCAGCCCTAGACAGGGGAGCACTGAAGCTTTCTTT	CASSPRQGSTEAFF
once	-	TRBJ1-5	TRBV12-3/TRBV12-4	TGTGCCAGCACTCCCCGGCCCCAGCATTTT	CASTPRPQHF
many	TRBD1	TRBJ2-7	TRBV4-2	TGTGCCAGCAGCCAAGGACAGGGGCCTGACGAGCAGTACTTC	CASSQGQGPDEQYF
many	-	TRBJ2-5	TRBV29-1	TGCAGCGTCTCCCGGACAGCCCAAGAGACCCAGTACTTC	CSVSRTAQETQYF
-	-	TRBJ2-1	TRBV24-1	TGTGCCACCAGTGATACACGTGGTCGCAGCTCCTACAATGAGCAGTTCTTC	CATSDTRGRSSYNEQFF
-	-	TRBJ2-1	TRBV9	TGTGCCAGCAGCGTAGGACACAAAAGTGTCGGTGAGCAGTTCTTC	CASSVGHKSVGEQFF
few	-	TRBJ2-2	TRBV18	TGTGCCAGCTCAAGAAGCGCACAGGTTAACACCGGGGAGCTGTTTTTT	CASSRSAQVNTGELFF